This TCR beta chain was captured by sequencing in a study of blood T cell repertoires in COVID-19. Enrollees, about 18 to 89 years old, lived in about two dozen US areas. Assay used: immunoSEQ multiplex PCR; TCRdb lists only in-frame clones, some missing. The top ten hold 1.5% to 2% of the sample, which has hundreds of thousands of clones, about 90% seen once. This clone is labeled medium-sized. Sequencing was done on a sample of PBMCs or T cells enriched from blood (not recorded which). This clonotype was obtained from a woman aged 18-30 years with acute COVID-19.

DNA of the CDR3: TGTGCCAGCAGCGAAGACAGGGACCTAGGCTACGAGCAGTACTTC. Its translation: CASSEDRDLGYEQYF. This chain links TRBV27 with TRBJ2-7, with 7 positions matching TRBD1. V lost 6 bases and J lost 3; bases outside the gene matches: 11. The CDR3 loop spans 15 amino acids. From germline, CDR1 is MNHEY and CDR2 SMNVEV (reference sequence).